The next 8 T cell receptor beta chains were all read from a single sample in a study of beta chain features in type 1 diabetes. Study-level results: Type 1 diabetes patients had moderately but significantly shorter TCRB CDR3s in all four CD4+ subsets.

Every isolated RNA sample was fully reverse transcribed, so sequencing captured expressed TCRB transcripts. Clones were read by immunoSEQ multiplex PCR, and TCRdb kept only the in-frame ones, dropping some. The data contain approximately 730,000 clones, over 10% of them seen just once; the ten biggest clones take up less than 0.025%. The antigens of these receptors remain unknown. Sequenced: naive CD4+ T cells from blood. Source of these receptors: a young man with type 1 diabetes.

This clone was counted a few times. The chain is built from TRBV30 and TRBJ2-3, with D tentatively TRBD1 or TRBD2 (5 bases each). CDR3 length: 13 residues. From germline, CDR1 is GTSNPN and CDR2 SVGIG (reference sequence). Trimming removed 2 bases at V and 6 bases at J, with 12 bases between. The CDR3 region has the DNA TGTGCCTGGAGTCGGGGCCCTTTGGATACGCAGTATTTT. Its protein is CAWSRGPLDTQYF. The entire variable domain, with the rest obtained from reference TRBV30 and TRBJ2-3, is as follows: SQTIHQWPATLVQPVGSPLSLECTVEGTSNPNLYWYRQAAGRGLQLLFYSVGIGQISSEVPQNLSASRPQDRQFILSSKKLLLSDSGFYLCAWSRGPLDTQYFGPGTRLTVL.

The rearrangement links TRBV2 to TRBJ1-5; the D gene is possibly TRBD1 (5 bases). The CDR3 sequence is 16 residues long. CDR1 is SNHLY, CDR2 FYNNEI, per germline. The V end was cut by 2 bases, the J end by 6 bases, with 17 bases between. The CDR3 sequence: CASSEFTGTVGQPQHF. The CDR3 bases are TGTGCCAGCAGTGAATTTACGGGGACGGTGGGTCAGCCCCAGCATTTT.

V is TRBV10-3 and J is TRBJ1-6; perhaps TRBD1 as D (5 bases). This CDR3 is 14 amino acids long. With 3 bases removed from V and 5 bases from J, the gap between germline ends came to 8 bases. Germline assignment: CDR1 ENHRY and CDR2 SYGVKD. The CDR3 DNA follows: TGTGCCATCAGTGACGGGGCCAATAATTCACCCCTCCACTTT. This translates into CAISDGANNSPLHF.

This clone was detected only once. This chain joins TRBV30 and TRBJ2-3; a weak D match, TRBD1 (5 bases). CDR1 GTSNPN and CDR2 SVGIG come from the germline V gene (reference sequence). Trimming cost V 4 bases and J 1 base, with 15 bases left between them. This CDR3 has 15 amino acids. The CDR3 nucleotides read TGTGCCTGGACAGGGTATCAATCGGGCACAGATACGCAGTATTTT. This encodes CAWTGYQSGTDTQYF.

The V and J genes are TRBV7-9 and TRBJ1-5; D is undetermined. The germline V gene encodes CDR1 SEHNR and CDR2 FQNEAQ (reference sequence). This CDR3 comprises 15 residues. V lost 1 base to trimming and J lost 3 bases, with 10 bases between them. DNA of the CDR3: TGTGCCAGCAGCTTAGGATCAGAACCCAATCAGCCCCAGCATTTT. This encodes CASSLGSEPNQPQHF.

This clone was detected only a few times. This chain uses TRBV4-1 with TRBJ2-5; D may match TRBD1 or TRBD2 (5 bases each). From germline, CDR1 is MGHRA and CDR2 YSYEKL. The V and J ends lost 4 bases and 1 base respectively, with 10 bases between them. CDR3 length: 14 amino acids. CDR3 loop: CASSPDGTQETQYF. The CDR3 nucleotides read TGCGCCAGCAGCCCCGACGGGACCCAAGAGACCCAGTACTTC.

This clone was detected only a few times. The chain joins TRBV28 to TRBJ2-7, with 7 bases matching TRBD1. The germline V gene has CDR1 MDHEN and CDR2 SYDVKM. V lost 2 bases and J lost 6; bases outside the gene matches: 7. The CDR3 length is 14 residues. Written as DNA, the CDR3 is TGTGCCAGCAGTTTAGGTGACAGGGTGGCCGAGCAGTACTTC. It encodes CASSLGDRVAEQYF.

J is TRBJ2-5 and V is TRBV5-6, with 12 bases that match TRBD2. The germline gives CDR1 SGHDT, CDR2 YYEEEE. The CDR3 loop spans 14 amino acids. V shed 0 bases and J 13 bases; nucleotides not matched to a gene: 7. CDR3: CASSLGLAGDGSYF. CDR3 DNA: TGTGCCAGCAGCTTGGGACTAGCGGGGGACGGCTCGTACTTC.